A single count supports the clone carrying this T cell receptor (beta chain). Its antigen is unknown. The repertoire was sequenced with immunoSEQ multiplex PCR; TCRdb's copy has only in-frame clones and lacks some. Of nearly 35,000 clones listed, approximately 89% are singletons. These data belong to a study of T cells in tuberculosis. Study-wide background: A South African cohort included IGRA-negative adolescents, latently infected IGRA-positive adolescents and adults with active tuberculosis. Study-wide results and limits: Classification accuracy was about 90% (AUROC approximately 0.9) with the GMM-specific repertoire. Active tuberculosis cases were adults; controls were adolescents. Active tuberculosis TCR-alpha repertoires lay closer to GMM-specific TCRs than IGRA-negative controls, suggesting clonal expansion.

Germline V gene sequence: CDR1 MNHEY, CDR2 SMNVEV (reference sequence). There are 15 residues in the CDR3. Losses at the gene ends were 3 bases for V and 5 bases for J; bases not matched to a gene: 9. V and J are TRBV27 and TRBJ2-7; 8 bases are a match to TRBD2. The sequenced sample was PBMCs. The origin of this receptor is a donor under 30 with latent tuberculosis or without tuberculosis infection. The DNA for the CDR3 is TGTGCCAGCAGTTTTATTGGACTAGCAGGGAACGAGCAGTACTTC. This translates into CASSFIGLAGNEQYF.